These 28 T cell receptor beta chains originate from one sample sequenced in a study of blood T cells in healthy people across ages. Then a second PCR, running about 6 to 12 cycles, was carried out with a sample-barcoded 5' primer and a J-beta primer mix. TCRdb reprocessed the 5' RACE reads via MiXCR and lists one record per CDR3 protein. This table holds about 1.5 million distinct CDR3 sequences, about 42% found once. The specimen sequenced was blood. The source of these receptors is a young woman in good health.

This clonotype was observed a handful of times. DNA of the CDR3: TGTGCCAGCAGTTACCTGTCGGGGACTGAAGCTTTCTTT. This translates into CASSYLSGTEAFF. This chain connects TRBV6-2 or TRBV6-3 to TRBJ1-1; D not certain. Trimming shortened V by 2 bases and J by 5 bases, and 9 bases separated the two germline ends. Germline V gene data show CDR1 as MNHEY and CDR2 as SVGEGT. The CDR3 sequence is 13 residues long.

This clonotype has a handful of counts. J is TRBJ2-1 and V is TRBV14; no reliable D call. From germline, CDR1 is SGHDN and CDR2 FVKESK. Between the trimmed V and J ends, which lost 3 bases and 2 bases, there was a span of 11 bases. The CDR3 has 15 residues. The CDR3 DNA follows: TGTGCCAGCAGCCAGGGCCCTCCGGCCTACAATGAGCAGTTCTTC. It is translated as CASSQGPPAYNEQFF.

This clonotype has only a few counts. This chain links TRBV6-5 with TRBJ1-4; D is undetermined. Germline V gene sequence: CDR1 MNHEY, CDR2 SVGAGI. This CDR3 comprises 17 residues. The V end lost 2 bases, the J end lost 3 bases, and 16 bases lay between the germline ends. CDR3 in amino acids: CASSYRVSSRPNEKLFF. The CDR3 nucleotides read TGTGCCAGCAGTTACCGAGTGTCTAGTCGCCCTAATGAAAAACTGTTTTTT.

This rearrangement joins TRBV5-1 to TRBJ1-5, with 8 bases that match TRBD1. V dropped 7 bases and J dropped 3; count of bases not matched to a gene: 6. The CDR3 contains 14 residues. The germline V gene has CDR1 SGHRS and CDR2 YFSETQ. As DNA, the CDR3 is TGCGCCAGCTCGACAGGGGCCAACAATCAGCCCCAGCATTTT. Amino acids: CASSTGANNQPQHF.

The gene calls are TRBV29-1 and TRBJ2-2; D may match TRBD1 or TRBD2 (5 bases each). The CDR3 loop spans 14 amino acids. The germline V and J ends were trimmed by 4 bases and 3 bases, with 12 bases remaining between them. Germline-derived CDR1 and CDR2 are SQVTM and ANQGSEA. CDR3 protein: CSVGGLGDTGELFF. In DNA, the CDR3 is TGCAGCGTTGGAGGCTTGGGGGACACCGGGGAGCTGTTTTTT.

The table lists this clonotype with a few counts. The gene calls are TRBV27 and TRBJ1-1, with unresolved D. V lost 5 bases, J lost 7 bases, and 17 bases lay in between. Germline V lookup: CDR1 MNHEY, CDR2 SMNVEV (reference sequence). The CDR3 loop spans 14 amino acids. For the CDR3, the DNA is TGTGCCAGCAGTCTCTCGGGCCCCGACGTTGAAGCTTTCTTT. This codes for CASSLSGPDVEAFF.

The chain employs TRBV6-2 or TRBV6-3 and TRBJ2-2; D unclear. V lost 6 bases and J 6 bases, leaving 8 bases between the germline ends. The CDR3 sequence is 12 residues long. Germline assignment: CDR1 MNHEY and CDR2 SVGEGT. The CDR3 bases are TGTGCCAGCAGACCCCTGGCCGGGGAGCTGTTTTTT. Translating it yields CASRPLAGELFF.

The chain uses TRBV20-1 and TRBJ2-5, with a weak D call TRBD2 (5 bases). The ends were cut back, 6 bases at V and 11 bases at J, with 25 bases in the middle. The germline CDR1 and CDR2 sequences are DFQATT and SNEGSKA (reference sequence). The CDR3 runs to 14 residues. The CDR3 DNA follows: TGCAGTGCCAGTCGGTTGGCTAGCCGGGATGAGCAGTACTTC. As protein: CSASRLASRDEQYF.

V gene TRBV11-2 combines with J gene TRBJ2-1; D unclear. The CDR3 covers 14 residues. In germline, CDR1 is SGHAT, CDR2 FQNNGV. Trimming cost V 5 bases and J 4 bases, with 12 bases left between them. In DNA form, the CDR3 reads TGTGCCAGCAGCACCCCCGGACGTTACAATGAGCAGTTCTTC. Protein sequence: CASSTPGRYNEQFF.

This clonotype has only a few counts. This chain uses TRBV29-1 with TRBJ2-2; weak D call: TRBD1 (6 bases). The CDR3 length is 13 residues. Germline-derived CDR1 and CDR2 are SQVTM and ANQGSEA. Trimming took 7 bases from V and 3 from J, leaving 12 bases between them. CDR3 nucleotide sequence: TGCAGCGCACTACAGGGATACACCGGGGAGCTGTTTTTT. Its translation: CSALQGYTGELFF.

J is TRBJ2-3 and V is TRBV11-2; D is uncertain. Trimming pared 7 bases from V and 0 bases from J, leaving 11 bases between. Germline CDR1 reads SGHAT; CDR2 reads FQNNGV. This CDR3 comprises 14 residues. The CDR3 sequence is CASTVGSSTDTQYF. The CDR3 DNA sequence: TGTGCCAGCACCGTCGGTTCTAGCACAGATACGCAGTATTTT.

The chain couples TRBV7-2 to TRBJ2-1; 7 nucleotides agree with TRBD1. J gave up 6 bases and V 2 bases, and 4 bases lay outside the gene matches. The CDR3 runs to 14 residues. Germline V gives CDR1 SGHTA, CDR2 FQGNSA. CDR3 amino acids: CASSLRDSPNEQFF. The DNA for the CDR3 is TGTGCCAGCAGCTTAAGGGACAGCCCCAATGAGCAGTTCTTC.

The rearrangement links TRBV12-3 or TRBV12-4 to TRBJ2-1, with D perhaps matching TRBD2 (6 bases). There are 15 residues in the CDR3. Deletions cut 5 bases from V and 2 bases from J, with 13 bases between. CDR3 bases: TGTGCCAGCAGTCCACCGGGACTTACCTACAATGAGCAGTTCTTC. The encoded protein is CASSPPGLTYNEQFF.

This clonotype was seen a handful of times. The gene calls are TRBV12-5 and TRBJ2-7, with TRBD1 identical over 8 bases. Germline CDR1 reads LGHNT; CDR2 reads FRNRAP. The J segment lost 3 bases and the V segment lost 6 bases, leaving 13 bases of the junction unmatched. This CDR3 comprises 16 residues. The CDR3 nucleotides are TGTGCTAGTGGGGACAGGGACCAATTCAGGTTCTACGAGCAGTACTTC. Amino acids: CASGDRDQFRFYEQYF.

The chain combines TRBV10-3 with TRBJ2-4; D may be TRBD1 (5 bases). The closer fit of TRBJ2-7 to the DNA end suggests the J call may be wrong. The CDR3 is 14 residues long. Germline loops: CDR1 ENHRY, CDR2 SYGVKD. Written as DNA, the CDR3 is TGTGCCATCAGTGAGGACAGAGTTGACTACGAGCAGTACTTC. Amino acid sequence: CAISEDRVDYEQYF.

V gene TRBV2 combines with J gene TRBJ1-2, with 8 bases that match TRBD1. V lost 4 bases and J lost 3; bases outside the gene matches: 4. The germline CDR1 and CDR2 sequences are SNHLY and FYNNEI. CDR3 size: 14 residues. The CDR3 DNA reads TGTGCCAGCAGTGGCTCAGGGGGCTACTATGGCTACACCTTC. Translated, it gives CASSGSGGYYGYTF.

The rearrangement links TRBV7-9 to TRBJ2-1; D tentatively reads TRBD1 or TRBD2 (8 bases each). Per germline, CDR1 SEHNR and CDR2 FQNEAQ (reference sequence). V gave up 4 bases and J gave up 12 bases, with 16 bases separating them. This CDR3 has 13 amino acids. The CDR3 here is CASSSSSGTGQFF. The DNA for the CDR3 is TGTGCCAGCAGCTCGAGTAGCGGGACAGGGCAGTTCTTC.

The rearrangement joins TRBV27 to TRBJ1-2; TRBD1 aligns across 7 bases. Germline CDR1 and CDR2: MNHEY and SMNVEV (reference sequence). The V segment lost 5 bases and the J segment 4 bases; nucleotides outside the gene matches: 7. The CDR3 covers 14 residues. The CDR3 region is CASSPRGQSYGYTF. CDR3 nucleotide sequence: TGTGCCAGCAGTCCGAGGGGACAGTCCTATGGCTACACCTTC.

In DNA form, the CDR3 reads TGTGCCAGCTCCCCCCTAGCGGCCAACACAGATACGCAGTATTTT. This gives the protein CASSPLAANTDTQYF. The chain combines TRBV12-3 or TRBV12-4 with TRBJ2-3; 7 positions agree with TRBD2. The ends lost 8 bases at V and 2 bases at J; junction bases unmatched: 10. The CDR3 covers 15 residues.

Of note for this clonotype: One end of the junction is discordant with germline, which a read error may explain. J is TRBJ1-2 and V is TRBV6-2 or TRBV6-3; no definite D call. Germline V lookup: CDR1 MNHEY, CDR2 SVGEGT. The CDR3 covers 16 residues. CDR3 coding DNA: TGTGTCAGCAGTTACAGCCGGAGGTCCGGGTTGTCTTCCTACACCTTC. As protein: CVSSYSRRSGLSSYTF.

This clonotype was observed a handful of times. The rearrangement links TRBV7-2 to TRBJ2-3, with TRBD2 identical over 11 bases. Looked up from germline, CDR1 is SGHTA and CDR2 is FQGNSA. The junction had 9 bases not matched to a gene; V was cut back by 5 bases and J by 2 bases. The CDR3 has 17 residues. CDR3 protein: CASSPGASGRFTDTQYF. The CDR3 DNA is TGTGCCAGCAGCCCAGGGGCTAGCGGGAGGTTCACAGATACGCAGTATTTT. The whole variable domain, filled in from reference TRBV7-2 and TRBJ2-3, reads GAGVSQSPSNKVTEKGKDVELRCDPISGHTALYWYRQSLGQGLEFLIYFQGNSAPDKSGLPSDRFSAERTGGSVSTLTIQRTQQEDSAVYLCASSPGASGRFTDTQYFGPGTRLTVL.

In its sample, this clonotype was seen once. V is TRBV20-1 and J is TRBJ2-5, with TRBD2 matching over 8 bases. This CDR3 region has 13 residues. In germline, CDR1 is DFQATT, CDR2 SNEGSKA (reference sequence). V dropped 7 bases and J dropped 11; count of bases not matched to a gene: 15. CDR3 in DNA: TGCAGTGGGGTCGGGGGGGGCAAGAATGAGCAGTACTTC. Protein: CSGVGGGKNEQYF.

This sequence joins TRBV15 and TRBJ2-7, with D perhaps TRBD1 or TRBD2 (5 bases each). The J call is doubtful: the DNA matches TRBJ2-5 better. Germline V CDR1 and CDR2: LNHNV, YYDKDF (reference sequence). This CDR3 has 19 amino acids. The CDR3 region has the DNA TGTGCCACCAGCAGGTCCGACCCAGCCAGTCTAACGGGGCGAGAGACCCAGTACTTC. It specifies CATSRSDPASLTGRETQYF.

Concerning this clonotype: The germline gene is not matched at one end of the junction; a read error may be the cause. The V gene is TRBV28, the J gene TRBJ1-2; tentative D call: TRBD1 (5 bases). The CDR3 has 14 amino acids. Per germline, CDR1 MDHEN and CDR2 SYDVKM. The CDR3 region is CAGSLGQVGYGYTF. The CDR3 DNA follows: TGTGCCGGCAGTTTGGGGCAGGTCGGCTATGGCTACACCTTC.

The chain employs TRBV7-2 and TRBJ1-5; D not certain. The germline V gene encodes CDR1 SGHTA and CDR2 FQGNSA. The CDR3 length is 15 residues. V was trimmed by 7 bases and J by 0 bases, leaving 13 bases between them. In nucleotides, the CDR3 is TGTGCCAGCACGCTTCAGCCTTATAGCAATCAGCCCCAGCATTTT. Translation: CASTLQPYSNQPQHF. Full variable domain (missing parts from reference TRBV7-2 and TRBJ1-5): GAGVSQSPSNKVTEKGKDVELRCDPISGHTALYWYRQSLGQGLEFLIYFQGNSAPDKSGLPSDRFSAERTGGSVSTLTIQRTQQEDSAVYLCASTLQPYSNQPQHFGDGTRLSIL.

This clonotype was recorded a few times. The chain carries TRBV10-3 and TRBJ2-3, with no clear D. Germline V gene data show CDR1 as ENHRY and CDR2 as SYGVKD. V lost 0 bases to trimming and J lost 5 bases, with 3 bases between them. The CDR3 sequence is 12 residues long. CDR3 in DNA: TGTGCCATCAGTGAGTCCTTAGATACGCAGTATTTT. It codes for CAISESLDTQYF.

The J gene is TRBJ2-5, the V gene TRBV5-1, with D possibly TRBD1 on 5 matching bases. The germline gives CDR1 SGHRS, CDR2 YFSETQ. This CDR3 has 15 residues. Trimming removed 2 bases at V and 0 bases at J, with 11 bases between. As DNA, the CDR3 is TGCGCCAGCAGCTTCACCGGCAGGGACCAAGAGACCCAGTACTTC. It codes for CASSFTGRDQETQYF.

This clonotype has only a few counts. The chain joins TRBV6-5 to TRBJ2-3, with D tentatively TRBD2 (6 bases). V was trimmed by 6 bases and J by 5 bases, leaving 21 bases between them. Germline V gives CDR1 MNHEY, CDR2 SVGAGI. The CDR3 is 16 residues long. CDR3 sequence (DNA): TGTGCCAGCAGGCGAAGAGGTGGAGGGGTTGGAGATACGCAGTATTTT. It codes for CASRRRGGGVGDTQYF.